This T cell receptor beta chain was obtained from a study of blood T cell repertoires in COVID-19. Sequenced by immunoSEQ multiplex PCR; TCRdb stores in-frame clones only, minus some. Of approximately 300,000 clones listed, under 90% are singletons. Per the germline V gene, CDR1 is SGHDT and CDR2 is YYEEEE. The trim removed 3 bases at V and 9 bases at J, leaving 6 bases unmatched. The CDR3 length is 14 residues. This sequence originates from a woman aged 18-30 years who had recovered from COVID-19. V usage is TRBV5-6 and J usage is TRBJ1-6, with 7 positions matching TRBD1. Sequencing was done on a sample of PBMCs or T cells enriched from blood (not recorded which). The CDR3 DNA follows: TGTGCCAGCAGCTCCCAGGGGGTAACTTCACCCCTCCACTTT. This encodes CASSSQGVTSPLHF.